Below are 17 T cell receptor beta chains sequenced from a single sample in a study of T cells after yellow fever vaccination. Each CDR3 protein is one row after TCRdb ran MiXCR on the 5' RACE reads. Altogether about 370,000 distinct CDR3 sequences are present, around a tenth being singletons, with the ten largest covering 18%. Sequenced material: PBMCs, taken on the day of the first yellow fever vaccination. These TCRs come from a man aged 18 to 30 who received the YFV17D yellow fever vaccine.

V is TRBV20-1 and J is TRBJ1-1, with D maybe TRBD1 (5 bases). The V and J ends lost 5 bases and 2 bases respectively, with 12 bases between them. In germline, CDR1 is DFQATT, CDR2 SNEGSKA (reference sequence). The CDR3 extends over 13 amino acids. This chain's CDR3 is CSADGTRNTEAFF. DNA for the CDR3: TGCAGTGCTGATGGGACCAGAAACACTGAAGCTTTCTTT.

This chain connects TRBV9 to TRBJ2-3, with 9 bases lining up with TRBD1. Germline CDR1 SGDLS, CDR2 YYNGEE. This CDR3 is 16 amino acids long. V lost 0 bases and J lost 3; bases outside the gene matches: 5. The CDR3 sequence: CASSVGGQGNTDTQYF. The CDR3 bases are TGTGCCAGCAGCGTAGGAGGACAGGGGAATACAGATACGCAGTATTTT. Drawing the rest from reference TRBV9 and TRBJ2-3, the complete variable domain is DSGVTQTPKHLITATGQRVTLRCSPRSGDLSVYWYQQSLDQGLQFLIQYYNGEERAKGNILERFSAQQFPDLHSELNLSSLELGDSALYFCASSVGGQGNTDTQYFGPGTRLTVL.

The chain links TRBV7-8 to TRBJ2-3; unclear D gene. Germline V CDR1 and CDR2: SGHVS, FQNEAQ. The CDR3 is 15 residues long. Trimming shortened V by 0 bases and J by 0 bases, and 7 bases separated the two germline ends. CDR3 loop: CASSLARLSTDTQYF. The CDR3 nucleotides read TGTGCCAGCAGCTTAGCTCGGCTTAGCACAGATACGCAGTATTTT.

The chain is built from TRBV19 and TRBJ2-1, with D possibly TRBD2 on 6 matching bases. CDR3 length equals 15 residues. The germline V gene has CDR1 LNHDA and CDR2 SQIVND (reference sequence). Trimming shortened V by 7 bases and J by 5 bases, and 18 bases separated the two germline ends. CDR3 coding DNA: TGTGCCAGTAAGGGCCAACCGGGGGAAGACAATGAGCAGTTCTTC. Translation: CASKGQPGEDNEQFF.

This clonotype has a count of ten or more. The chain uses TRBV6-5 and TRBJ1-1, with a possible D match to TRBD1 (6 bases). V shed 2 bases and J shed 0 bases, with 7 bases lying between them. The length of the CDR3 is 14 residues. The germline CDR1 and CDR2 sequences are MNHEY and SVGAGI. CDR3 in DNA: TGTGCCAGCAGTTACGGGACATTGAACACTGAAGCTTTCTTT. Its protein is CASSYGTLNTEAFF.

A few counts support this clonotype. The rearrangement links TRBV5-6 to TRBJ1-1; D possibly corresponds to TRBD1 (5 bases). Between the trimmed V and J ends, which lost 5 bases and 7 bases, there was a span of 15 bases. Germline V gene lookup returns CDR1 SGHDT and CDR2 YYEEEE. This CDR3 is built from 13 residues. The chain's CDR3 is CASRLGRNFEAFF. CDR3 nucleotides: TGTGCCAGCAGACTGGGGCGGAACTTTGAAGCTTTCTTT.

This clonotype was recorded many times. The chain carries TRBV18 and TRBJ2-7; TRBD2 aligns across 8 bases. The germline gives CDR1 KGHSH, CDR2 LQKENI. Losses at the gene ends were 3 bases for V and 2 bases for J; bases not matched to a gene: 6. This CDR3 comprises 15 residues. The CDR3 loop reads CASSPTGGTTYEQYF. In DNA, the CDR3 is TGTGCCAGCTCACCCACGGGGGGGACGACCTACGAGCAGTACTTC.

The V gene is TRBV2, the J gene TRBJ2-3; 13 bases map to TRBD2. V lost 6 bases and J lost 8; bases outside the gene matches: 8. Germline CDR1 reads SNHLY; CDR2 reads FYNNEI. This CDR3 spans 15 amino acids. CDR3 coding DNA: TGTGCCAGCAGCCGACTAGCGGGGGGACCCCCTACGCAGTATTTT. Protein sequence: CASSRLAGGPPTQYF.

V gene TRBV20-1 combines with J gene TRBJ2-2; possible D gene TRBD2, 6 bases. This CDR3 comprises 16 residues. Germline values: CDR1 DFQATT, CDR2 SNEGSKA (reference sequence). The V gene lost 1 base and the J gene lost 0 bases, with 12 bases spanning the gap. CDR3 residues: CSARVEGRSNTGELFF. As DNA, the CDR3 is TGCAGTGCTAGAGTGGAGGGACGCTCGAACACCGGGGAGCTGTTTTTT.

This clonotype was seen repeatedly, ten times or more. The chain joins TRBV12-3 or TRBV12-4 to TRBJ2-1; 8 nucleotides match TRBD2. The CDR3 runs 16 residues. The trim removed 1 base at V and 6 bases at J, leaving 8 bases unmatched. CDR3 amino acids: CASSLGGLVEPNEQFF. As DNA, the CDR3 is TGTGCCAGCAGTTTAGGGGGACTAGTCGAGCCCAATGAGCAGTTCTTC.

This clonotype was observed a few times. The chain joins TRBV4-3 to TRBJ2-3, with D perhaps being TRBD1 or TRBD2 (7 bases each). The germline gives CDR1 LGHNA, CDR2 YSLEER. The CDR3 is made up of 17 amino acids. V gave up 4 bases and J gave up 1 base, with 18 bases separating them. CDR3 residues: CASSPRIQGGGTDTQYF. The CDR3 DNA reads as TGCGCCAGCAGCCCAAGGATCCAGGGGGGGGGCACAGATACGCAGTATTTT.

The chain employs TRBV6-2 or TRBV6-3 and TRBJ2-7, with D possibly matching TRBD2 (6 bases). CDR1 and CDR2 from the germline V gene are MNHEY and SVGEGT. This CDR3 has 13 residues. The V end lost 2 bases, the J end lost 7 bases, and 12 bases lay between the germline ends. DNA of the CDR3: TGTGCCAGCAGTTACGGGCCAGGAGGGGAGCAGTACTTC. This translates into CASSYGPGGEQYF.

The genes are TRBV4-2 and TRBJ1-3; the match to TRBD1 covers 9 bases. Germline V gives CDR1 LGHNA, CDR2 YNFKEQ. The CDR3 contains 17 residues. V was pared by 0 bases and J by 7 bases, with 10 bases of the junction left unmatched. The CDR3 sequence is CASSQDPIPGTGNTIYF. DNA for the CDR3: TGTGCCAGCAGCCAAGACCCGATCCCCGGGACAGGGAACACCATATATTTT.

This clonotype has more than one count but fewer than ten. The rearrangement uses TRBV7-9 and TRBJ2-2; 7 nucleotides line up with TRBD1. CDR1 and CDR2 from the germline V gene are SEHNR and FQNEAQ (reference sequence). V lost 5 bases to trimming and J lost 4 bases; unmatched junction nucleotides: 7. This CDR3 comprises 15 residues. CDR3 residues: CASSRTGDGTGELFF. The CDR3 bases are TGTGCCAGCAGCCGAACAGGGGATGGCACCGGGGAGCTGTTTTTT. The whole variable domain, filled in from reference TRBV7-9 and TRBJ2-2, reads DTGVSQNPRHKITKRGQNVTFRCDPISEHNRLYWYRQTLGQGPEFLTYFQNEAQLEKSRLLSDRFSAERPKGSFSTLEIQRTEQGDSAMYLCASSRTGDGTGELFFGEGSRLTVL.

In its sample, this clonotype was seen many times. The rearrangement links TRBV9 to TRBJ2-3; no definite D call. The germline gives CDR1 SGDLS, CDR2 YYNGEE. V was trimmed by 0 bases and J by 0 bases, leaving 5 bases between them. There are 14 residues in the CDR3. The CDR3 loop reads CASSVEVSTDTQYF. As DNA, the CDR3 is TGTGCCAGCAGCGTAGAGGTCAGCACAGATACGCAGTATTTT.

The rearrangement joins TRBV24-1 to TRBJ1-6; D unclear. The CDR3 totals 18 residues. Germline V gene data show CDR1 as KGHDR and CDR2 as SFDVKD. The V end was cut by 7 bases, the J end by 4 bases, with 22 bases between. The CDR3 spells CATRSPEIRYIYNSPLHF. CDR3 coding DNA: TGTGCCACCAGGAGCCCTGAGATCCGTTATATTTATAATTCACCCCTCCACTTT.

The chain combines TRBV5-1 with TRBJ2-7, with D perhaps TRBD2 (6 bases). Trimming cost V 3 bases and J 3 bases, with 16 bases left between them. Germline CDR1 reads SGHRS; CDR2 reads YFSETQ. The CDR3 consists of 15 residues. The CDR3 DNA reads TGCGCCAGCAGCTCACTCGACGGGACTTTCTACGAGCAGTACTTC. Translated: CASSSLDGTFYEQYF.